This TCR beta chain was recorded in a study of T cells in Graves' hyperthyroidism and ophthalmopathy. Study details: Blood was drawn when the patient was first diagnosed and still untreated. The study, taken as a whole, reports: Blood also showed most of the thyroid clonotypes that were expanded above 0.001.

RNA transcripts were the template for amplifying TCR beta CDR3 regions. First-round RT-PCR with HTBI primers amplified the TCR CDR3 region. In TCRdb, the multiplex PCR reads were re-called with MiXCR into one record per CDR3 protein. The repertoire holds about 290,000 distinct CDR3 sequences, roughly a fifth seen once, with 35% to 40% in the top ten. Orbital computed tomography, thyroid ultrasound, serum thyroxine and TRAb, and clinical symptoms together informed the diagnoses. This clonotype was counted ten times or more. Its target is not known. The specimen sequenced was blood. This clonotype was obtained from a man aged 45-60 years with Graves' ophthalmopathy.

The CDR3 sequence: CASSLGGALQPQHF. DNA of the CDR3: TGTGCCAGCAGTTTAGGGGGGGCGCTTCAGCCCCAGCATTTT. The chain carries TRBV28 and TRBJ1-5, with D possibly being TRBD1 (6 bases). From germline, CDR1 is MDHEN and CDR2 SYDVKM. This CDR3 region has 14 residues. With 2 bases removed from V and 6 bases from J, the gap between germline ends came to 11 bases.